This is a list of T cell receptor beta chains from one sample in a study of CD8+CD57+ T cells in acquired aplastic anemia. Each CDR3 protein gets one entry after TCRdb re-called the reads with MiXCR. The sample lists roughly 200,000 distinct CDR3 sequences, 50% to 65% occurring once. The sample taken for sequencing was sorted CD4+, CD8+, or CD8+CD57+ T cells (not recorded which) from PBMCs. These receptors all stem from a human donor with aplastic anemia. CDR3s include the opening cysteine and the closing phenylalanine or tryptophan. A D gene is named only where the DNA matches it firmly.

V gene: TRBV7-2
J gene: TRBJ2-7
D gene: TRBD1
CDR3 protein: CASSPRQGDATEQYF

V gene: TRBV6-5
J gene: TRBJ1-1
D gene: NA
CDR3 protein: CASRLRDLVNTEAFF

V gene: TRBV20-1
J gene: TRBJ2-5
D gene: NA
CDR3 protein: CSARDALRGETQYF

V gene: TRBV7-9
J gene: TRBJ1-5
D gene: TRBD1
CDR3 protein: CASSLGSGGQGGQPQHF

V gene: TRBV5-4
J gene: TRBJ2-7
D gene: TRBD2
CDR3 protein: CASSFSGTRGVVSHF

V gene: TRBV20-1
J gene: TRBJ1-6
D gene: TRBD1
CDR3 protein: CSARGDRENSPLDF

V gene: TRBV19
J gene: TRBJ2-7
D gene: NA
CDR3 protein: CASSIRDTYEQYF

V gene: TRBV7-8
J gene: TRBJ1-2
D gene: NA
CDR3 protein: CASSLLPGHYGYTF

V gene: TRBV5-6
J gene: TRBJ2-5
D gene: TRBD2
CDR3 protein: CASRTSGRETQYF

V gene: TRBV12-3/TRBV12-4
J gene: TRBJ1-6
D gene: NA
CDR3 protein: CASRDVYGAPLHF

V gene: TRBV7-2
J gene: TRBJ1-1
D gene: TRBD1
CDR3 protein: CASSYAGGRSTEAFF

V gene: TRBV7-2
J gene: TRBJ1-5
D gene: NA
CDR3 protein: CASSLAYGQPQHF

V gene: TRBV5-1
J gene: TRBJ2-5
D gene: TRBD2
CDR3 protein: CASSSGLAGAQRETQYF

V gene: TRBV7-2
J gene: TRBJ1-2
D gene: NA
CDR3 protein: CASSLVPGQDYGYTF

V gene: TRBV24-1
J gene: TRBJ2-1
D gene: TRBD2
CDR3 protein: CATSVTSGGAFIRSEQFF

V gene: TRBV7-9
J gene: TRBJ2-7
D gene: NA
CDR3 protein: CASSVTSYEQYF

V gene: TRBV7-8
J gene: TRBJ2-7
D gene: TRBD2
CDR3 protein: CASSLISGGPSYEQYF

V gene: TRBV10-3
J gene: TRBJ1-2
D gene: NA
CDR3 protein: CAISESEGSSYGYTF

V gene: TRBV5-1
J gene: TRBJ1-1
D gene: NA
CDR3 protein: CASSLAPGRDTEAFF

V gene: TRBV7-8
J gene: TRBJ1-3
D gene: NA
CDR3 protein: CASSYETGQSSGNTIYF

V gene: TRBV2
J gene: TRBJ2-5
D gene: NA
CDR3 protein: CASSVRQETQYF

V gene: TRBV7-2
J gene: TRBJ2-7
D gene: TRBD2
CDR3 protein: CASSPGGPAGRQYF

V gene: TRBV6-6
J gene: TRBJ1-6
D gene: NA
CDR3 protein: CATSDSGPFSPLHF

V gene: TRBV20-1
J gene: TRBJ2-3
D gene: TRBD1
CDR3 protein: CSASTGQGASSTDTQYF

V gene: TRBV10-2
J gene: TRBJ2-7
D gene: NA
CDR3 protein: CASRGINFGEQYF

V gene: TRBV29-1
J gene: TRBJ1-2
D gene: NA
CDR3 protein: CSVERQGTYGYTF

V gene: TRBV2
J gene: TRBJ1-1
D gene: NA
CDR3 protein: CASGPMNTEAFF

V gene: TRBV10-3
J gene: TRBJ2-7
D gene: TRBD1
CDR3 protein: CAISESGQGGDYEQYF

V gene: TRBV5-1
J gene: TRBJ1-2
D gene: NA
CDR3 protein: CASSLGRGELNYGYTF

V gene: TRBV20-1
J gene: TRBJ1-3
D gene: NA
CDR3 protein: CSARASVIPRNTIYF

V gene: TRBV7-2
J gene: TRBJ1-5
D gene: NA
CDR3 protein: CASTPKGIQPQHF

V gene: TRBV5-1
J gene: TRBJ1-2
D gene: NA
CDR3 protein: CASSPDAYGYTF

V gene: TRBV29-1
J gene: TRBJ2-3
D gene: NA
CDR3 protein: CSVEVWEAGATDTQYF

V gene: TRBV6-4
J gene: TRBJ2-5
D gene: TRBD2
CDR3 protein: CASSPSGKETQYF

V gene: TRBV20-1
J gene: TRBJ2-5
D gene: TRBD1
CDR3 protein: CSAARDRGETQYF

V gene: TRBV15
J gene: TRBJ2-7
D gene: NA
CDR3 protein: CATSPRDGAYEQYF

V gene: TRBV2
J gene: TRBJ1-2
D gene: NA
CDR3 protein: CASADIIYGYTF

V gene: TRBV7-9
J gene: TRBJ2-5
D gene: NA
CDR3 protein: CASQRVQETQYF

V gene: TRBV29-1
J gene: TRBJ2-3
D gene: NA
CDR3 protein: CSGGGTGTDTQYF

V gene: TRBV24-1
J gene: TRBJ2-3
D gene: TRBD1
CDR3 protein: CATSDRGTGGDTQYF

V gene: TRBV27
J gene: TRBJ1-2
D gene: NA
CDR3 protein: CASSFSGTHGYTF

V gene: TRBV2
J gene: TRBJ2-7
D gene: NA
CDR3 protein: CASSEDGRASEQYF

V gene: TRBV27
J gene: TRBJ2-1
D gene: TRBD1
CDR3 protein: CASKSGTGARNEQFF

V gene: TRBV7-9
J gene: TRBJ2-7
D gene: NA
CDR3 protein: CASSSPGQPYEQYF

V gene: TRBV7-9
J gene: TRBJ2-7
D gene: NA
CDR3 protein: CAIQGTNSYEQYF

V gene: TRBV7-2
J gene: TRBJ1-1
D gene: NA
CDR3 protein: CASRQGPRELMNTEAFF

V gene: TRBV5-1
J gene: TRBJ1-6
D gene: NA
CDR3 protein: CASSLKGYNSPLHF

V gene: TRBV7-3
J gene: TRBJ2-7
D gene: TRBD2
CDR3 protein: CASSLEGLAGKNEQYF

V gene: TRBV29-1
J gene: TRBJ1-4
D gene: NA
CDR3 protein: CSASIGLEKLFF

V gene: TRBV10-3
J gene: TRBJ2-5
D gene: NA
CDR3 protein: CAISDTSLETQYF

V gene: TRBV9
J gene: TRBJ1-1
D gene: NA
CDR3 protein: CASSVESSEAFF

V gene: TRBV15
J gene: TRBJ2-1
D gene: TRBD1
CDR3 protein: CATRPRTGDREQFF

V gene: TRBV20-1
J gene: TRBJ2-1
D gene: NA
CDR3 protein: CSALPPGHEQFF